The clone carrying this T cell receptor beta chain is termed large. Its target is not known. This record comes from a study of glioma-infiltrating T cells. Study conclusions and caveats: Non-neoplastic patients had below-expected tissue-blood divergence, while all gliomas exceeded expectation. CDR3 overlap between tissue and blood was very small.

There are 13 residues in the CDR3. V was cut by 4 bases and J by 5 bases, with 12 bases left in between. Germline V gives CDR1 MNHEY, CDR2 SVGEGT. TCR alpha and beta CDR3 regions were amplified from RNA using iRepertoire nested multiplex PCR. One-step reverse transcription and amplification started from roughly 100-400 ng of tissue mRNA or PBMC total RNA. TCRdb re-called the multiplex PCR reads through MiXCR, storing one row per CDR3 protein. The sample holds 450 to 500 distinct CDR3 sequences; 31% are singletons and the top ten take 45% to 55%. The sample taken for sequencing was glioma tissue, nonneoplastic brain tissue, or PBMCs (not recorded which). The clonotype comes from a human donor with low-grade glioma or glioblastoma, undergoing nonglioma brain surgery, or in good health (not recorded which). V is TRBV6-2 or TRBV6-3 and J is TRBJ2-7; no reliable D call. For the CDR3, the DNA is TGTGCCAGCAGTTTCATCCCCTCGCACGAGCAGTACGTC. Protein: CASSFIPSHEQYV.